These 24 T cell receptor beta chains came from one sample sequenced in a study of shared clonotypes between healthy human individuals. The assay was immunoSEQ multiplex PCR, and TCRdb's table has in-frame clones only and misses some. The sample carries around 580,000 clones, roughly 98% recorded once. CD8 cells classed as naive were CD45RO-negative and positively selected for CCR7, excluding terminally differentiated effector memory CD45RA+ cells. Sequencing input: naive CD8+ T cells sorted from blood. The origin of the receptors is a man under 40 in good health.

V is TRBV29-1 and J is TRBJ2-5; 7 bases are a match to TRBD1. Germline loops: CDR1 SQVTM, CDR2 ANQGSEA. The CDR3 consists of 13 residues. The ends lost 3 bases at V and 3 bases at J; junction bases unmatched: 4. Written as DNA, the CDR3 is TGCAGCGTTGATCAGGGGGTTGAAGAGACCCAGTACTTC. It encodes CSVDQGVEETQYF.

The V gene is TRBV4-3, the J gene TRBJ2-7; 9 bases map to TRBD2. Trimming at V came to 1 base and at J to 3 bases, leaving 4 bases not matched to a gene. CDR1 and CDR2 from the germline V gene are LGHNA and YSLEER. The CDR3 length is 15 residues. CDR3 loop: CASSQGPAGGYEQYF. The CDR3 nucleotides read TGCGCCAGCAGCCAAGGGCCAGCGGGGGGCTACGAGCAGTACTTC.

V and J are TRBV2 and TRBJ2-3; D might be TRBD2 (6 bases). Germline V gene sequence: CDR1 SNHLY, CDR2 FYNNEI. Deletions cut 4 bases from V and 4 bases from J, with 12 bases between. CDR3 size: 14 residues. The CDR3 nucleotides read TGTGCCAGCAGTGGGGGGGTTCGGGCAGATACGCAGTATTTT. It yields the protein CASSGGVRADTQYF.

This CDR3 reads CASSLWTADTGELFF. CDR3 nucleotides: TGTGCCAGCAGTTTATGGACCGCAGACACCGGGGAGCTGTTTTTT. The chain employs TRBV27 and TRBJ2-2; no definite D call. With 1 base removed from V and 3 bases from J, the gap between germline ends came to 9 bases. CDR1 MNHEY and CDR2 SMNVEV come from the germline V gene (reference sequence). The CDR3 has 15 residues.

CDR3 coding DNA: TGTGCCAGCAGCTTAGCCGGGACAGGGGGTATTGCCGGACTAATAGCGACCCAGTACTTC. It yields the protein CASSLAGTGGIAGLIATQYF. The gene calls are TRBV7-2 and TRBJ2-5; 11 bases fit TRBD1. The V gene's germline CDR1 is SGHTA and CDR2 FQGNSA. Trimming took 0 bases from V and 7 from J; bases not matched to a gene: 19. The CDR3 is made up of 20 amino acids.

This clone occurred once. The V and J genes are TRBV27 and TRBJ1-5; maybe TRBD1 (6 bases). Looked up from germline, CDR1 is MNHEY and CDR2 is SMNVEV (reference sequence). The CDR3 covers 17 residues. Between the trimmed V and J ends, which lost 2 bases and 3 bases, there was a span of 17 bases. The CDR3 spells CASSLAGAGLHNQPQHF. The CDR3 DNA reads TGTGCCAGCAGTTTAGCAGGGGCAGGACTCCACAATCAGCCCCAGCATTTT.

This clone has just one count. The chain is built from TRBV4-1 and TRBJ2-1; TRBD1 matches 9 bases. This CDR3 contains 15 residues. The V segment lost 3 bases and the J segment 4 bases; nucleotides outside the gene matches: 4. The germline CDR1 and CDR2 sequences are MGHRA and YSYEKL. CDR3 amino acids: CASSHGQGIYNEQFF. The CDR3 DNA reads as TGCGCCAGCAGCCATGGACAGGGGATATACAATGAGCAGTTCTTC.

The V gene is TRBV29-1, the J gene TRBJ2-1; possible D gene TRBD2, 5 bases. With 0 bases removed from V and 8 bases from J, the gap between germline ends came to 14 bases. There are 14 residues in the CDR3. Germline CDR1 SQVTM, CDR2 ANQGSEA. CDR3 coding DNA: TGCAGCGTTGAAGATAGCGTGGGCCCCTATGAGCAGTTCTTC. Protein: CSVEDSVGPYEQFF.

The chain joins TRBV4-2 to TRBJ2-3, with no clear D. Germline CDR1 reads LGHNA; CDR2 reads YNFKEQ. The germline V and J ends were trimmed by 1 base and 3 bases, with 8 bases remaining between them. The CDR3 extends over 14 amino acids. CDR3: CASSQGAGTDTQYF. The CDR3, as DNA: TGTGCCAGCAGCCAAGGAGCTGGGACAGATACGCAGTATTTT.

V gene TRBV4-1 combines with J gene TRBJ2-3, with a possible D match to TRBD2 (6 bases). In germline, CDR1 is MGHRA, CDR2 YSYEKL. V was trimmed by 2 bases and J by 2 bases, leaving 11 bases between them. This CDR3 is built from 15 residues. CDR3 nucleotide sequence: TGCGCCAGCAGCCAACAGACTAGAAACACAGATACGCAGTATTTT. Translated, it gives CASSQQTRNTDTQYF.

CDR3 amino acids: CASGAGVGNEQFF. CDR3 DNA sequence: TGTGCCAGCGGTGCAGGGGTGGGCAATGAGCAGTTCTTC. V and J are TRBV27 and TRBJ2-1, with D perhaps matching TRBD1 (6 bases). The CDR3 runs 13 residues. V gave up 8 bases and J gave up 6 bases, with 14 bases separating them. In germline, CDR1 is MNHEY, CDR2 SMNVEV (reference sequence).

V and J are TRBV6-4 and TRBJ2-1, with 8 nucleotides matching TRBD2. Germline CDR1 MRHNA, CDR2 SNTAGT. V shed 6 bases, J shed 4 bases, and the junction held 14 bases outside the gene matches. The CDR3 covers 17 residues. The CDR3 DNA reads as TGTGCCAGCAGCCTAGACTATTCGGGAGGGGGTTACAATGAGCAGTTCTTC. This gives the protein CASSLDYSGGGYNEQFF.

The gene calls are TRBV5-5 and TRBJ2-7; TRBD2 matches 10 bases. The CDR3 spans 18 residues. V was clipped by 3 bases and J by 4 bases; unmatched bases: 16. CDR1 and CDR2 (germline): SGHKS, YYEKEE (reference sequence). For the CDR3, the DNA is TGTGCCAGCAGCTCCGAATCACCTAGCGGGAGTGAAGTATACGAGCAGTACTTC. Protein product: CASSSESPSGSEVYEQYF. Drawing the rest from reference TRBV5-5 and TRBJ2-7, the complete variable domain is DAGVTQSPTHLIKTRGQQVTLRCSPISGHKSVSWYQQVLGQGPQFIFQYYEKEERGRGNFPDRFSARQFPNYSSELNVNALLLGDSALYLCASSSESPSGSEVYEQYFGPGTRLTVT.

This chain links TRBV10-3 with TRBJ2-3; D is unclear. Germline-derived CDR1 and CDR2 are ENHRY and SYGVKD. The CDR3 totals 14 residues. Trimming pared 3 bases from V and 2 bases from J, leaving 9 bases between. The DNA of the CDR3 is TGTGCCATCAGTGAAGCACAGACCACAGATACGCAGTATTTT. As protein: CAISEAQTTDTQYF.

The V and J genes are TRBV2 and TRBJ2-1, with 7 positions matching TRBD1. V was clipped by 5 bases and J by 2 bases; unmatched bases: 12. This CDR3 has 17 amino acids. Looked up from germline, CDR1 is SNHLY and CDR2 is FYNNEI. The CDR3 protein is CASSLLTLGGPYNEQFF. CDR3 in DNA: TGTGCCAGCAGTCTACTCACTTTAGGGGGCCCCTACAATGAGCAGTTCTTC.

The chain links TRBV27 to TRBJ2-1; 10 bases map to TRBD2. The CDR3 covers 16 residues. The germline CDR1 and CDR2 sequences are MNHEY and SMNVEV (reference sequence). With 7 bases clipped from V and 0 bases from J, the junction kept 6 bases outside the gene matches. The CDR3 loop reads CASTSSSGSSYNEQFF. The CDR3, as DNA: TGTGCCAGCACCTCTTCTAGCGGGAGCTCCTACAATGAGCAGTTCTTC.

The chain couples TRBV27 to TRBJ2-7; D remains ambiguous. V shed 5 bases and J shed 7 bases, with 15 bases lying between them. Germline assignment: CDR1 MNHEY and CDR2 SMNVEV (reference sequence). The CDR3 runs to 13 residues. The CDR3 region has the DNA TGTGCCAGCAGTCCATGGACCGCCAGGGAGCAGTACTTC. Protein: CASSPWTAREQYF.

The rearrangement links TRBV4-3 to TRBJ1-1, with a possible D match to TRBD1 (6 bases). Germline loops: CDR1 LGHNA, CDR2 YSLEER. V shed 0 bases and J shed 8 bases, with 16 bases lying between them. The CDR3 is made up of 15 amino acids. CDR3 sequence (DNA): TGCGCCAGCAGCCAAGATCAAGGGACGGGACAAGAAGCTTTCTTT. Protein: CASSQDQGTGQEAFF.

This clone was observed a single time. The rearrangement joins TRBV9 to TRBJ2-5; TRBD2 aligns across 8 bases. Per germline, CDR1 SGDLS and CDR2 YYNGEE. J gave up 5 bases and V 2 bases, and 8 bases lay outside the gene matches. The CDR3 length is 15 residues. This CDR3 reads CASSVGGGKAETQYF. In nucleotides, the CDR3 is TGTGCCAGCAGCGTCGGGGGGGGAAAGGCGGAGACCCAGTACTTC.

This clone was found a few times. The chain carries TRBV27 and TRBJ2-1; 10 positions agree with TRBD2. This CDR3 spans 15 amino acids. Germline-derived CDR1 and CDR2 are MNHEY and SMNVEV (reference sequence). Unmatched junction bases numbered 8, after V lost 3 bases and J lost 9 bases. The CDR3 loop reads CASSLALAGVGEQFF. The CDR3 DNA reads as TGTGCCAGCAGTTTGGCCCTAGCGGGAGTGGGTGAGCAGTTCTTC.

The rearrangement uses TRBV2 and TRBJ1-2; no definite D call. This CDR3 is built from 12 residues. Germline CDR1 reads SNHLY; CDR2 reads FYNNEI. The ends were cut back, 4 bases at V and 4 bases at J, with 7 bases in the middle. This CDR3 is CASSADGYGYTF. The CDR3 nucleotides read TGTGCCAGCAGTGCGGACGGCTATGGCTACACCTTC.

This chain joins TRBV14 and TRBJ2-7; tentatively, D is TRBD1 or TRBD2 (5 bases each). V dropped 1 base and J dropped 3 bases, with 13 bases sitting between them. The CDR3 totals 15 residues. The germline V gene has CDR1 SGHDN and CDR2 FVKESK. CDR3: CASSQGRDPFYEQYF. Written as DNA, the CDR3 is TGTGCCAGCAGCCAAGGACGGGACCCTTTCTACGAGCAGTACTTC.

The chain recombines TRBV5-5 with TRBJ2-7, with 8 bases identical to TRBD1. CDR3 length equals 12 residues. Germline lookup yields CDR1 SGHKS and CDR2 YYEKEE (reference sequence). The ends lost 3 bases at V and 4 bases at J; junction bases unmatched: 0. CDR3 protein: CASSWTGYEQYF. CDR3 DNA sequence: TGTGCCAGCAGCTGGACAGGGTACGAGCAGTACTTC.

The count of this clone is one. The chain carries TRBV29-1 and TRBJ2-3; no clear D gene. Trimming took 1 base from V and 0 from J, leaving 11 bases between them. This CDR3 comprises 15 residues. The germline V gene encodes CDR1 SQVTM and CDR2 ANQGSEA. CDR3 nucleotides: TGCAGCGTTGAAGGTACAGATTATAGCACAGATACGCAGTATTTT. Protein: CSVEGTDYSTDTQYF.